The subject of this entry is one TCR beta chain. The germline V gene encodes CDR1 SGHNT and CDR2 YYREEE (reference sequence). The V and J ends lost 4 bases and 2 bases, in that order; junction bases with no gene match: 8. The CDR3 is 16 amino acids. This specimen belongs to a study of shared clonotypes between healthy human individuals. The method was immunoSEQ multiplex PCR; TCRdb's version includes in-frame clones alone and lacks a portion of them. The sample carries some 1 million clones, 75% recorded once. The chain couples TRBV5-4 to TRBJ2-7; 11 nucleotides line up with TRBD2. Material: memory CD4+ T cells sorted from blood. Noted subset: CD45RA-negative fraction. This clonotype originated in a man younger than 35 in good health. In DNA form, the CDR3 reads TGTGCCAGCAGCGAGGGGTTTAGCGGGGGGGCCTACGAGCAGTACTTC. It specifies CASSEGFSGGAYEQYF.